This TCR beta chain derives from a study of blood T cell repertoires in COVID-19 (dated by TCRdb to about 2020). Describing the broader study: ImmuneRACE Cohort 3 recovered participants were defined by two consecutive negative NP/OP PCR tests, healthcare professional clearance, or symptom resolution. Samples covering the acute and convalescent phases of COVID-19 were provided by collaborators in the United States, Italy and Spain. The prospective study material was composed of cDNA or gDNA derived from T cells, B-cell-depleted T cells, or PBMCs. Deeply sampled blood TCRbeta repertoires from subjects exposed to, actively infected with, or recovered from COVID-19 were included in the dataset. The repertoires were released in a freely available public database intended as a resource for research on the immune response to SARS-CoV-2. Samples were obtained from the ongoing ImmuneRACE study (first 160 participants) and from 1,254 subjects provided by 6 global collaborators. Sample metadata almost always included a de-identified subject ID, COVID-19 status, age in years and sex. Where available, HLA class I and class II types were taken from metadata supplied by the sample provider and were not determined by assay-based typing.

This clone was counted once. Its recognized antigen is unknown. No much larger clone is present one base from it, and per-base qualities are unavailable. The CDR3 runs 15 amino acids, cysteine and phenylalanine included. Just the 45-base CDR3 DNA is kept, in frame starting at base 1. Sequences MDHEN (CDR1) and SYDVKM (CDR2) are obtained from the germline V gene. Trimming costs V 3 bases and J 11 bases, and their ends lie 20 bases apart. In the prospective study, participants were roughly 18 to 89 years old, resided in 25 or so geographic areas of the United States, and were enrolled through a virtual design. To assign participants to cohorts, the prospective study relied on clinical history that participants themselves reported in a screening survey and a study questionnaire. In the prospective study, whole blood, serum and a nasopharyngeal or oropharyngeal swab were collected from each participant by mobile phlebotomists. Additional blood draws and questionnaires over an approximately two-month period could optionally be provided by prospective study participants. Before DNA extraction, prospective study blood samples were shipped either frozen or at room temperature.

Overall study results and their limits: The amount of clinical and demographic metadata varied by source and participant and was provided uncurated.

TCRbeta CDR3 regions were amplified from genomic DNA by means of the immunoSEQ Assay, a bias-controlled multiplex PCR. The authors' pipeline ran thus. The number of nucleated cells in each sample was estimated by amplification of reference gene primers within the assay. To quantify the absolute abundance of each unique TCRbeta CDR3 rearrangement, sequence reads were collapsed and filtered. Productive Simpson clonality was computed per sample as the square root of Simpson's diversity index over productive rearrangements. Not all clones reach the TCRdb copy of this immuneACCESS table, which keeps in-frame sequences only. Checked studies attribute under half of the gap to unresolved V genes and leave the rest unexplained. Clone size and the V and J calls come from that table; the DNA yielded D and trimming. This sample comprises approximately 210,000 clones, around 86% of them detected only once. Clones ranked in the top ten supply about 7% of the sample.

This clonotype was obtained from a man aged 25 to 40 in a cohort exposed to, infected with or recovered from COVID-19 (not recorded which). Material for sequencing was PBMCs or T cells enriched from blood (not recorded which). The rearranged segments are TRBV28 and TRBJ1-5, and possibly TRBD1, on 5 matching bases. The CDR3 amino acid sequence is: CASSFTPTTQGSQHF. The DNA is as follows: TGTGCCAGCAGTTTCACACCAACAACTCAGGGTTCCCAGCATTTT.